A selection of T cell receptor beta chains follows, all from one sample in a study of blood T cell repertoires in COVID-19. The data were produced by immunoSEQ multiplex PCR, yet TCRdb's version contains in-frame clones alone and is incomplete. The repertoire consists of under 300,000 clones, with approximately 85% occurring once and the leading ten covering 0.65% to 0.95%. Sequencing used peripheral blood. The receptors stem from a woman in her twenties or thirties with acute or convalescent COVID-19. The CDR3 runs from the conserved cysteine through the conserved F or W. Each record gives: J gene, D gene, V gene, clone size, CDR3 DNA, CDR3 protein. The D gene is left open where the match is weak. Part of the rows lack a size; the others show once, few, many or a class for expanded clones.

TRBJ1-2 | . | TRBV30 | . | TGTGCCTGGAGTGTACCCCGAGGCGGAGGCTACGATGGCTACACCTTC | CAWSVPRGGGYDGYTF
TRBJ2-7 | TRBD2 | TRBV7-2 | few | TGTGCCAGCAGCTTTAGCTCGACTAGCGGGAGATCGTTATACTTC | CASSFSSTSGRSLYF
TRBJ2-1 | TRBD2 | TRBV2 | . | TGTGCCAGCAGTGAAGCCGGACTAGCGGGAGGGAATGAGCAGTTCTTC | CASSEAGLAGGNEQFF
TRBJ2-7 | TRBD1 | TRBV11-2 | . | TGTGCCAGCAGCTCACACTACCGGGACAGGGGATCCCTCTACGAGCAGTACTTC | CASSSHYRDRGSLYEQYF
TRBJ2-5 | . | TRBV23-1 | once | TGCGCCAGCAGTCAATGTAGAACCGGGACAATAAAGACCCAGTACTTC | CASSQCRTGTIKTQYF
TRBJ2-1 | . | TRBV25-1 | . | TGTGCCAGCAGTGTCATCAACAATGAGCAGTTCTTC | CASSVINNEQFF
TRBJ2-7 | TRBD1 | TRBV27 | . | TGTGCCAGCAGTCATCCCTCAATTGGGACAGGGAAACCGCCCTACGAGCAGTACTTC | CASSHPSIGTGKPPYEQYF
TRBJ2-5 | TRBD1 | TRBV24-1 | once | TGTGCCACCAGTGTTCCCCGGGACAGCCAGCAGTACTTC | CATSVPRDSQQYF
TRBJ2-2 | TRBD2 | TRBV19 | . | TGTGCCAGTAGTTCTAGCGGGAGCGTTTACACCGGGGAGCTGTTTTTT | CASSSSGSVYTGELFF
TRBJ1-1 | . | TRBV4-3 | . | TGCGCCAGCAGCCTCGACAGATCTGGGTTTAGCACTGAAGCTTTCTTT | CASSLDRSGFSTEAFF
TRBJ1-1 | . | TRBV7-2 | . | TGTGCCAGCAGCCCCAAGGCCCTAAGGGGCCACACTGAAGCTTTCTTT | CASSPKALRGHTEAFF
TRBJ2-1 | . | TRBV7-8 | . | TGTGCCAGCAGCTCTTTCGGTCAAGCGGACCATGAGCAGTTCTTC | CASSSFGQADHEQFF
TRBJ2-4 | TRBD2 | TRBV5-6 | . | TGTGCCAGCAGCCCTGTGGGGGGACTAGCGGAAAACATTCAGTACTTC | CASSPVGGLAENIQYF
TRBJ2-7 | . | TRBV10-3 | . | TGTGCCATCTCATCCCCGGGGGTCTACGAGCAGTACTTC | CAISSPGVYEQYF
TRBJ1-6 | TRBD1 | TRBV6-2/TRBV6-3 | . | TGTGCCAGCAGTTACGCCAGGGGGCTTTCACCCCTCCACTTT | CASSYARGLSPLHF
TRBJ1-4 | . | TRBV12-5 | . | TGTGCTAGTGGTTTGGGAGTTAATGAAAAACTGTTTTTT | CASGLGVNEKLFF
TRBJ1-1 | . | TRBV12-3/TRBV12-4 | . | TGTGCCAGCAGTAGCAGGGATCCGGCTTTCTTT | CASSSRDPAFF
TRBJ1-3 | . | TRBV29-1 | . | TGCAGCGGAACTTGGGGCATAGGCTCTGGAAACACCATATATTTT | CSGTWGIGSGNTIYF
TRBJ2-5 | TRBD1 | TRBV7-2 | . | TGTGCCAGCAGCTTACGGGACAGGTTTCAAGAGACCCAGTACTTC | CASSLRDRFQETQYF
TRBJ1-1 | . | TRBV29-1 | . | TGCAGCGTTGACCGCCAGGGGATGAACACTGAAGCTTTCTTT | CSVDRQGMNTEAFF
TRBJ2-7 | TRBD1 | TRBV16 | . | TGTGCCAGCAGCCCCGGGACAGTGTCCTACGAGCAGTACTTC | CASSPGTVSYEQYF
TRBJ2-3 | TRBD1 | TRBV18 | . | TGTGCCAGCTCACTCCGCCTCCGAGACTCGGGACAGGGCACAGATACGCAGTATTTT | CASSLRLRDSGQGTDTQYF
TRBJ1-5 | TRBD1 | TRBV7-9 | . | TGTGCCAGCAGCTTAGCCGGGACAGGTAAAAGCAATCAGCCCCAGCATTTT | CASSLAGTGKSNQPQHF